These 24 T cell receptor beta chains came from one sample sequenced in a study of glioma-infiltrating T cells. TCR alpha and beta CDR3 regions were amplified from RNA using iRepertoire nested multiplex PCR. TCRdb passed the multiplex PCR reads through MiXCR, listing each CDR3 protein once. The profile shows around 150,000 distinct CDR3 sequences, 39% of them singletons. Sequenced: glioma tissue, nonneoplastic brain tissue, or PBMCs (not recorded which). The origin of the receptors is a human donor with low-grade glioma or glioblastoma, undergoing nonglioma brain surgery, or in good health (not recorded which).

V gene TRBV6-2 or TRBV6-3 combines with J gene TRBJ2-1; D tentatively fits TRBD1 or TRBD2 (6 bases each). Germline V CDR1 and CDR2: MNHEY, SVGEGT. This CDR3 has 15 residues. Deletions cut 7 bases from V and 15 bases from J, with 28 bases between. For the CDR3, the DNA is TGTGCCAGCACCTCAACCTCACGGGGGCCCCTATCGCGGTTCTTC. This codes for CASTSTSRGPLSRFF.

The CDR3: CASSPPLGLRNSPLHF. The CDR3 coding sequence is TGCGCCAGCAGTCCTCCCCTGGGGTTAAGGAATTCACCCCTCCACTTT. The rearrangement joins TRBV4-1 to TRBJ1-6, with D hard to call. Trimming took 6 bases from V and 7 from J, leaving 19 bases between them. Germline assignment: CDR1 MGHRA and CDR2 YSYEKL. This CDR3 is 16 amino acids long.

This clonotype has only a few counts. The chain has TRBV20-1 and TRBJ2-1, with TRBD2 matching 9 bases. Germline CDR1 is DFQATT and CDR2 is SNEGSKA (reference sequence). The V gene end was trimmed by 2 bases and the J gene end by 6 bases; junction bases not matched to a gene: 14. The CDR3 is 17 residues long. The CDR3 sequence is CSARPRPSGKVGNEQFF. CDR3 sequence (DNA): TGCAGTGCTAGACCCCGGCCTAGCGGGAAGGTCGGCAATGAGCAGTTCTTC.

This chain uses TRBV6-1 with TRBJ1-1; D gene ambiguous. This CDR3 contains 15 residues. V lost 5 bases and J 1 base, leaving 14 bases between the germline ends. Germline loops: CDR1 MNHNS, CDR2 SASEGT. In DNA form, the CDR3 reads TGTGCCAGCAGTACTTCCCGGCAAGCGAACACTGAAGCTTTCTTT. Translated, it gives CASSTSRQANTEAFF.

The V call is TRBV6-6, the J call TRBJ2-3, with D possibly TRBD2 on 5 matching bases. V shed 2 bases and J shed 4 bases, with 13 bases lying between them. This CDR3 is built from 15 residues. Germline lookup yields CDR1 MNHNY and CDR2 SVGAGI (reference sequence). The CDR3 spells CASSYGGDGPDTQYF. In DNA form, the CDR3 reads TGTGCCAGCAGTTACGGAGGAGACGGCCCAGATACGCAGTATTTT.

In the case of this clonotype: This could be a read error, since a much larger clone is one nucleotide away. The chain employs TRBV6-2 or TRBV6-3 and TRBJ1-3; D unresolved. CDR1 is MNHEY, CDR2 SVGEGT, per germline. Trimming removed 7 bases from V and 4 bases from J, with 11 bases in between. The CDR3 sequence is 13 residues long. This chain's CDR3 is CASTALGGNTIYF. The CDR3 bases are TGTGCCAGCACTGCTTTGGGCGGAAACACCATATATTTT.

In its sample, this clonotype was seen a few times. V is TRBV20-1 and J is TRBJ2-7, with 11 positions matching TRBD2. Germline trimming cut 4 bases from V and 1 base from J; bases unmatched to any gene: 6. The CDR3 is 15 residues long. Germline loops: CDR1 DFQATT, CDR2 SNEGSKA (reference sequence). DNA of the CDR3: TGCAGTGCTACCTCGACTAGCGGGGTATCCTACGAGCAGTACTTC. Translated: CSATSTSGVSYEQYF.

The J gene is TRBJ2-1, the V gene TRBV27; D possibly corresponds to TRBD1 (6 bases). Trimming took 5 bases from V and 1 from J, leaving 18 bases between them. Germline values: CDR1 MNHEY, CDR2 SMNVEV (reference sequence). The CDR3 is 17 amino acids. The CDR3 bases are TGTGCCAGCAGTCACCGCCCAGGCAGGGGTTCCTACAATGAGCAGTTCTTC. Translation: CASSHRPGRGSYNEQFF.

The V and J genes are TRBV19 and TRBJ1-1; D is possibly TRBD1 (6 bases). Trimming removed 4 bases at V and 6 bases at J, with 15 bases between. CDR1 and CDR2 (germline): LNHDA, SQIVND (reference sequence). CDR3 length: 14 amino acids. As DNA, the CDR3 is TGTGCCAGTAGTACCTCCGGGACAATCTCTGAAGCTTTCTTT. Its protein is CASSTSGTISEAFF.

The chain carries TRBV6-1 and TRBJ2-6, with unresolved D. V was pared by 7 bases and J by 0 bases, with 16 bases between. CDR3 length equals 17 residues. CDR1 and CDR2 from the germline V gene are MNHNS and SASEGT. DNA for the CDR3: TGTGCCAGCATCCTAGACGGATTCGTCTCTGGGGCCAACGTCCTGACTTTC. This gives the protein CASILDGFVSGANVLTF.

The rearrangement joins TRBV6-2 or TRBV6-3 to TRBJ2-1; 9 bases align to TRBD2. There are 16 residues in the CDR3. V was pared by 6 bases and J by 7 bases, with 13 bases of the junction left unmatched. CDR1 is MNHEY, CDR2 SVGEGT, per germline. The CDR3 nucleotides read TGTGCCAGCAGCCACCCGAGTAGCGGGGGACGGAATGAGCAGTTCTTC. Protein product: CASSHPSSGGRNEQFF.

This clonotype came up a few times. The V gene is TRBV2, the J gene TRBJ2-7; TRBD1 agrees at 9 bases. CDR3 length: 16 residues. Germline V gene data show CDR1 as SNHLY and CDR2 as FYNNEI. After removal of 0 bases from V and 3 bases from J, the junction contained 6 bases not matched to a gene. CDR3 sequence reads: CASSEAGTGKSYEQYF. CDR3 in DNA: TGTGCCAGCAGTGAAGCGGGGACAGGGAAAAGCTACGAGCAGTACTTC.

V and J are TRBV20-1 and TRBJ1-4; no definite D call. Per germline, CDR1 DFQATT and CDR2 SNEGSKA (reference sequence). V was clipped by 7 bases and J by 5 bases, with 14 bases between them. This CDR3 is built from 13 residues. The CDR3 DNA reads TGCAGTGTCGATGCGCCCATCAATGAAAAACTGTTTTTT. Translation gives CSVDAPINEKLFF.

Only a few counts were recorded for this clonotype. This chain links TRBV3-1 with TRBJ1-1; tentatively, D is TRBD1 (6 bases). The CDR3 runs to 16 residues. Germline-derived CDR1 and CDR2 are LGHDT and YNNKEL (reference sequence). V was clipped by 3 bases and J by 0 bases, with 14 bases between them. CDR3 bases: TGTGCCAGCAGCCACTGGCAGGGGATGATGAACACTGAAGCTTTCTTT. The encoded protein is CASSHWQGMMNTEAFF.

CDR3 sequence reads: CSALLGTSGRPRGETQYF. CDR3 bases: TGCAGTGCTCTCCTGGGGACTAGCGGGAGGCCGAGGGGAGAGACCCAGTACTTC. The chain links TRBV20-1 to TRBJ2-5, with 15 bases fitting TRBD2. J was trimmed by 4 bases and V by 5 bases; bases with no gene match: 14. The CDR3 loop spans 18 amino acids. CDR1 DFQATT and CDR2 SNEGSKA come from the germline V gene (reference sequence).

The chain couples TRBV7-9 to TRBJ2-7; D unclear. V was trimmed by 5 bases and J by 5 bases, leaving 22 bases between them. This CDR3 has 16 residues. Germline V gene sequence: CDR1 SEHNR, CDR2 FQNEAQ (reference sequence). CDR3 in amino acids: CASSVKRAGGVHEQYF. The CDR3 DNA follows: TGTGCCAGCAGCGTAAAAAGGGCAGGCGGCGTCCACGAGCAGTACTTC.

V is TRBV7-2 and J is TRBJ1-5, with unresolved D. The CDR3 spans 14 residues. The germline V and J ends were trimmed by 2 bases and 3 bases, with 8 bases remaining between them. Germline CDR1 reads SGHTA; CDR2 reads FQGNSA. CDR3 protein: CASSLIQNNQPQHF. DNA of the CDR3: TGTGCCAGCAGCTTAATACAGAACAATCAGCCCCAGCATTTT.

This chain uses TRBV11-2 with TRBJ2-1; tentative D call: TRBD2 (6 bases). The DNA end is a closer match to TRBJ2-5, so the J assignment may be wrong. This CDR3 is 15 amino acids long. The germline V gene has CDR1 SGHAT and CDR2 FQNNGV. DNA of the CDR3: TGTGCCAGCAGCTTAGGGGTAGGGAGGCAGGTGACCCAGTACTTC. The encoded protein is CASSLGVGRQVTQYF.

This clonotype has just a few counts. This sequence joins TRBV15 and TRBJ2-5, with D tentatively TRBD2 (7 bases). Trimming stripped 0 bases from V and 7 bases from J, with 12 bases between. Germline V CDR1 and CDR2: LNHNV, YYDKDF (reference sequence). The CDR3 loop spans 14 amino acids. CDR3 residues: CATSRDGGAGTQYF. The CDR3, as DNA: TGTGCCACCAGCAGAGATGGGGGGGCTGGGACCCAGTACTTC.

The chain couples TRBV4-2 to TRBJ2-1; 7 bases align to TRBD2. This CDR3 region has 14 residues. Trimming cost V 5 bases and J 5 bases; bases outside gene matches: 6. CDR1 and CDR2 from the germline V gene are LGHNA and YNFKEQ. In DNA, the CDR3 is TGTGCCAGCAGCTTCGGACTAGACAACAATGAGCAGTTCTTC. Protein: CASSFGLDNNEQFF.

The count of this clonotype is one. The chain couples TRBV4-1 to TRBJ2-7; TRBD1 agrees at 8 bases. With 4 bases clipped from V and 1 base from J, the junction kept 9 bases outside the gene matches. CDR1 and CDR2 (germline): MGHRA, YSYEKL. CDR3 length: 16 amino acids. The CDR3 spells CASSPSRTGSSYEQYF. The CDR3, as DNA: TGCGCCAGCAGCCCCTCCCGGACAGGGTCGTCCTACGAGCAGTACTTC.

This clonotype appeared a few times. V and J are TRBV6-2 or TRBV6-3 and TRBJ2-1, with 7 bases that match TRBD2. Germline assignment: CDR1 MNHEY and CDR2 SVGEGT. The CDR3 extends over 16 amino acids. With 4 bases clipped from V and 0 bases from J, the junction kept 6 bases outside the gene matches. The DNA for the CDR3 is TGTGCCAGCAGTTCTTCAGCGGGGAGCTCCTACAATGAGCAGTTCTTC. This encodes CASSSSAGSSYNEQFF.

The DNA of the CDR3 is TGTGCCAGCAGTCCAAGAGGGCAGGGGAGACACGGTGAGCAGTTCTTC. This gives the protein CASSPRGQGRHGEQFF. This sequence joins TRBV27 and TRBJ2-1; a possible D gene is TRBD1 (6 bases). This CDR3 is built from 16 residues. Trimming left V 5 bases short and J 9 bases short, with 23 bases between. Germline CDR1 reads MNHEY; CDR2 reads SMNVEV (reference sequence).

The gene calls are TRBV4-1 and TRBJ2-7; D not resolved. This CDR3 has 14 residues. V shed 5 bases and J shed 1 base, with 12 bases lying between them. The germline V gene has CDR1 MGHRA and CDR2 YSYEKL. CDR3 region: CASSSGQRSYEQYF. CDR3 DNA: TGCGCCAGCAGCAGTGGGCAGAGATCCTACGAGCAGTACTTC.